This T cell receptor beta chain was identified in a study of identical twins. Study-wide points: A lower insertion count was a feature of abundant cord blood beta clonotypes, with no such feature in memory repertoires. It was cross-sectional statistical analysis, not following the same donors, that the conclusions relied on.

TCRdb independently ran MiXCR on the 5' RACE reads; one entry per CDR3 protein. The table includes under 300,000 distinct CDR3 sequences, 5% to 7% detected once. In regard to this clonotype: Its matching antigen is unknown.

CDR1 and CDR2 (germline): DFQATT, SNEGSKA (reference sequence). CDR3 size: 17 residues. Unmatched junction bases numbered 11, after V lost 2 bases and J lost 0 bases. These data were likewise used in another study, on T cells expressing NK-cell markers.

V gene TRBV20-1 combines with J gene TRBJ2-7; 9 bases fit TRBD1. Sequenced input: CD8+ T cells sorted from blood. The sequence derives from a woman younger than 35 in good health. CDR3 nucleotide sequence: TGCAGTGCTAGATCGGGACAGGGACTCCGAAGCTCCTACGAGCAGTACTTC. Translating it yields CSARSGQGLRSSYEQYF.